These 14 T cell receptor beta chains were sequenced from one sample in a study of blood T cell repertoires in COVID-19. TCRdb's copy holds only in-frame clones and misses some; the assay was immunoSEQ multiplex PCR. The profile shows more than 250,000 clones, about 88% of them singletons. Sequencing used peripheral blood. Receptor source: a man aged 18 to 30 with active or convalescent COVID-19.

This chain links TRBV6-6 with TRBJ1-3; the D gene is possibly TRBD1 (6 bases). Trimming left V 2 bases short and J 8 bases short, with 16 bases between. The CDR3 is 15 residues long. Germline CDR1 reads MNHNY; CDR2 reads SVGAGI (reference sequence). CDR3 in amino acids: CASSYTFQGYDTIYF. The DNA for the CDR3 is TGTGCCAGCAGTTACACTTTTCAGGGGTATGACACCATATATTTT.

The chain uses TRBV5-4 and TRBJ1-4, with 7 bases aligning to TRBD1. CDR1 and CDR2 from the germline V gene are SGHNT and YYREEE (reference sequence). J gave up 4 bases and V 4 bases, and 7 bases lay outside the gene matches. CDR3 length equals 15 residues. The CDR3 reads CASSPSTGSNEKLFF. The CDR3 coding sequence is TGTGCCAGCAGCCCCTCGACAGGGAGTAATGAAAAACTGTTTTTT.

The V and J genes are TRBV5-1 and TRBJ1-2, with no clear D. Per the germline V gene, CDR1 is SGHRS and CDR2 is YFSETQ. The V and J ends lost 0 bases and 8 bases respectively, with 11 bases between them. This CDR3 has 13 amino acids. The CDR3 here is CASSLGIGRGYTF. DNA of the CDR3: TGCGCCAGCAGCTTGGGCATCGGTAGAGGCTACACCTTC.

The J gene is TRBJ2-1, the V gene TRBV2; 7 nucleotides agree with TRBD2. After removal of 10 bases from V and 4 bases from J, the junction contained 10 bases not matched to a gene. The CDR3 contains 14 residues. Germline V gene data show CDR1 as SNHLY and CDR2 as FYNNEI. The CDR3 DNA follows: TGTGCCACTAGGGGAGGGAATATTTACAATGAGCAGTTCTTC. Encoded protein: CATRGGNIYNEQFF. Using reference TRBV2 and TRBJ2-1 for the parts outside the CDR3, the full variable domain is EPEVTQTPSHQVTQMGQEVILRCVPISNHLYFYWYRQILGQKVEFLVSFYNNEISEKSEIFDDQFSVERPDGSNFTLKIRSTKLEDSAMYFCATRGGNIYNEQFFGPGTRLTVL.

This clone is medium-sized by share. The chain links TRBV2 to TRBJ1-4; 7 nucleotides line up with TRBD1. Germline trimming cut 6 bases from V and 2 bases from J; bases unmatched to any gene: 15. This CDR3 region has 18 residues. Germline loops: CDR1 SNHLY, CDR2 FYNNEI. The CDR3 DNA reads as TGTGCCAGCAGGGAACCAAGGGACAGACCTAACACTAATGAAAAACTGTTTTTT. Translating gives CASREPRDRPNTNEKLFF.

The chain has TRBV10-2 and TRBJ1-1, with D perhaps matching TRBD1 (5 bases). The germline gives CDR1 WSHSY, CDR2 SAAADI. The CDR3 loop spans 13 amino acids. V lost 3 bases and J lost 3, with 8 bases in between. The CDR3 region is CASSDLRDTEAFF. In nucleotides, the CDR3 is TGCGCCAGCAGTGACCTCAGGGACACTGAAGCTTTCTTT.

The chain employs TRBV28 and TRBJ1-1; maybe TRBD1 (6 bases). Looked up from germline, CDR1 is MDHEN and CDR2 is SYDVKM. The CDR3 spans 15 residues. Trimming cost V 5 bases and J 1 base, with 14 bases left between them. The CDR3 DNA follows: TGTGCCAGCAGTGTATACAGGGTCGGGAACACTGAAGCTTTCTTT. This encodes CASSVYRVGNTEAFF.

The chain has TRBV6-5 and TRBJ2-3; the D gene is possibly TRBD2 (5 bases). The V and J ends lost 6 bases and 5 bases respectively, with 12 bases between them. Per the germline V gene, CDR1 is MNHEY and CDR2 is SVGAGI. The CDR3 has 13 residues. The CDR3 region has the DNA TGTGCCAGCAGGCGGAGCGGAATAGATACGCAGTATTTT. Its protein product is CASRRSGIDTQYF.

J is TRBJ2-5 and V is TRBV4-1; TRBD2 matches 9 bases. CDR3 length: 18 residues. J lost 4 bases, V lost 1 base, and 13 bases had no gene match. CDR1 is MGHRA and CDR2 is YSYEKL in the germline V gene. CDR3 sequence (DNA): TGCGCCAGCAGCCAAGCAACCTATCATAGCGGGAGTGCAGAGACCCAGTACTTC. Encoded protein: CASSQATYHSGSAETQYF.

This chain connects TRBV4-3 to TRBJ2-1; D remains unclear. The V and J ends lost 0 bases and 3 bases respectively, with 9 bases between them. This CDR3 is 15 amino acids long. Germline lookup yields CDR1 LGHNA and CDR2 YSLEER. This chain's CDR3 is CASSQDWRIYNEQFF. CDR3 DNA: TGCGCCAGCAGCCAAGACTGGAGAATCTACAATGAGCAGTTCTTC.

This clone was observed once. The chain is built from TRBV5-4 and TRBJ2-3, with a tentative D call TRBD2 (5 bases). The germline V gene encodes CDR1 SGHNT and CDR2 YYREEE (reference sequence). V was clipped by 0 bases and J by 4 bases, with 15 bases between them. The CDR3 totals 16 residues. The CDR3 reads CASSLGFGSGSDTQYF. The CDR3 nucleotides read TGTGCCAGCAGCTTGGGTTTTGGGTCGGGGTCAGATACGCAGTATTTT.

The chain recombines TRBV6-6 with TRBJ2-5, with D tentatively TRBD2 (5 bases). V lost 6 bases and J 2 bases, leaving 13 bases between the germline ends. Germline V gene lookup returns CDR1 MNHNY and CDR2 SVGAGI (reference sequence). The CDR3 extends over 14 amino acids. The CDR3 nucleotides read TGTGCCAGCAGGACTACTATCGGACAAGAGACCCAGTACTTC. This translates into CASRTTIGQETQYF.

This rearrangement joins TRBV27 to TRBJ2-3; 11 bases align to TRBD2. J lost 8 bases, V lost 2 bases, and 6 bases had no gene match. Germline V gene data show CDR1 as MNHEY and CDR2 as SMNVEV (reference sequence). The CDR3 contains 15 residues. The CDR3 loop is CASSLGSGGVGTQYF. The CDR3 region has the DNA TGTGCCAGCAGTTTAGGTAGCGGGGGGGTTGGTACGCAGTATTTT.

This chain uses TRBV3-1 (or the pseudogene TRBV3-2) with TRBJ2-5; 7 bases line up with TRBD2. Germline CDR1 LGHDT, CDR2 YNNKEL (reference sequence). The CDR3 loop spans 14 amino acids. Trimming took 4 bases from V and 5 from J; bases not matched to a gene: 7. CDR3 amino acids: CASSPWEGRETQYF. CDR3 nucleotide sequence: TGTGCCAGCAGCCCCTGGGAGGGGAGGGAGACCCAGTACTTC.